Given below is one TCR beta chain in context. Its cognate antigen has yet to be identified. Base qualities are missing; no much larger clone stands one base away. Using the deep immunoSEQ assay, multiplex PCR amplified TCR CDR3 regions from genomic DNA. Genomic DNA extracted from each cell subset was distributed evenly over all wells of several immunoSEQ 96-well plates, and each plate served as one replicate. For sorted subsets, approximately 190 ng genomic DNA, equal to tens of thousands of T cell genomes, was loaded into each replicate PCR. Purified libraries were measured with a Qubit 3.0 fluorometer, size-checked on a Bioanalyzer 2100, and measured again with the KAPA Library Quantification kit. Each immunoSEQ 96-well plate was sequenced on its own single-read 150-cycle Illumina NextSeq 550 flow cell. From the authors' description of their analysis: The immunoSEQ output contained only junctional sequences without quality scores, so filtering could not match that applied to full-length reads. Sequences were annotated with PyIR, a Python wrapper for IgBLAST v1.9, and V/J genes and CDR3 were assigned using IMGT germline references. Reads with weak V/J assignments (E-value above 1e-6), missing CDR3, stop codons, out-of-frame junctions, or ambiguous translated residues were removed. V3J clonotypes were defined by identical inferred V gene, J gene, and CDR3 amino acid sequence. The percentage overlap between two repertoires was calculated by dividing the number of shared unique clonotypes by the size of the smaller repertoire. RTK rarefaction, the Chao1 estimator, and Recon v2.1 estimates of unobserved clonotypes were used to assess repertoire richness. Generation probabilities were computed with OLGA for all TCRbeta clonotypes obtained by the gDNA method from several donors. TCRdb holds this immuneACCESS table with in-frame rearrangements only. Some clones are missing; in checked studies, unresolved V genes explain under half, and the rest has no known cause. V and J calls and clone size are copied from that table; D and trimming were computed from the DNA. The sample yields 2 million or so clones; roughly 94% were counted once. More than 0.95% of the sample is held by the ten biggest clonotypes.

These data come from a study of shared clonotypes between healthy human individuals (TCRdb year 2020). Background for the entire study: The cohort included a few men and a couple of women between 18 and 49 years of age. For each donor, CD4 naive and CD4 memory were each run on three plates, CD8 naive on two plates, and CD8 memory on one plate. The study deeply sequenced blood TCR repertoires of several healthy adults to estimate repertoire size and the extent of clonotype sharing between individuals. Different laboratories and diverse techniques were used to prepare libraries and sequence TCR repertoires, to increase sequencing depth and limit assay-specific biases. Between about 0.9 and 8.9 billion PBMCs per donor were obtained by leukapheresis. Study-wide findings and limitations: Larger estimated clonotype richness was generally found for naive subsets than for memory subsets. Compared with non-shared clonotypes, the clonotypes found in all four sorted-subset donors had higher generation probabilities. Because the study included a small number of donors, the genetic and exposure-history diversity represented was limited. Based on pairwise subsampling, the degree of clonotype sharing among donors was expected to be affected by sequencing depth. Sharing across four donors was observed for 5% to 6.5% of naive CD4, under 4% of naive CD8, about 2.3% of memory CD4, and around 0.4% of memory CD8 clonotypes. Incomplete sequencing was indicated by rarefaction of sorted-subset datasets, despite the large sequencing depth. Only blood was sampled, and tissue TCR repertoires likely differ from those in blood.

For the CD8 naive samples, CD45RO-negative cells were positively selected for CCR7, yielding a CD45RA+CCR7+ population from which TemRA cells were excluded. Healthy HIV-negative adults with no recently reported acute infections or vaccinations were included as donors. Only Caucasian adults living in Nashville, Tennessee, USA were represented among the donors. Blood was collected by leukapheresis, and PBMCs were isolated by Ficoll-Histopaque density gradient centrifugation and then cryopreserved in liquid nitrogen vapor phase. Purity and quantity of every magnetically sorted T cell population were checked by analytical flow cytometry. Each sorted fraction had its genomic DNA isolated and then quantified by UV absorbance on a Nanodrop 2000c. This receptor was identified in a young man in good health. The source material was naive CD8+ T cells sorted from blood. This sample's cell subset or site label indicates: CD45RA+CCR7+.

In nucleotide form, the sequence is TGTGCCAGCAGCTGGGACGGGTATGGCTACACCTTC. Translated, it gives CASSWDGYGYTF. The rearranged segments are TRBV7-9 and TRBJ1-2, with TRBD1 perhaps the D gene, on 5 matching bases. Taken from cysteine to phenylalanine, the CDR3 has 12 residues. Only the CDR3 DNA is retained, 36 bases long and in frame from the first base. Deletion took 4 bases off V and 5 bases off J, with a span of 8 bases between the germline ends. The germline V gene (reference sequence) yields SEHNR for CDR1 and FQNEAQ for CDR2.